Below are 30 T cell receptor beta chains sequenced from a single sample in a study of glioma-infiltrating T cells after dendritic cell vaccination. TCRdb's copy holds only in-frame clones and misses some; the assay was immunoSEQ multiplex PCR. The sample lists tens of thousands of clones; around 85% were seen once. The sequenced sample was blood, obtained before dendritic cell vaccination. The receptors were gathered from a human donor with glioblastoma.

This clone was counted a few times. This sequence joins TRBV11-2 and TRBJ2-2; perhaps TRBD1 as D (6 bases). This CDR3 region has 15 residues. V lost 8 bases to trimming and J lost 5 bases, with 18 bases between them. Germline V lookup: CDR1 SGHAT, CDR2 FQNNGV. In nucleotides, the CDR3 is TGTGCCAGCGCCCAGGACAGCCCAGGGACCGGGGAGCTGTTTTTT. It codes for CASAQDSPGTGELFF. Variable domain in full (rest from reference TRBV11-2 and TRBJ2-2): EAGVAQSPRYKIIEKRQSVAFWCNPISGHATLYWYQQILGQGPKLLIQFQNNGVVDDSQLPKDRFSAERLKGVDSTLKIQPAKLEDSAVYLCASAQDSPGTGELFFGEGSRLTVL.

V is TRBV6-5 and J is TRBJ2-1; 9 positions match TRBD1. This CDR3 region has 14 residues. The junction had 6 bases not matched to a gene; V was cut back by 7 bases and J by 5 bases. CDR1 is MNHEY, CDR2 SVGAGI, per germline. CDR3 region: CASIKGQGNNEQFF. The CDR3 DNA reads as TGTGCCAGCATAAAGGGACAGGGTAACAATGAGCAGTTCTTC.

This chain joins TRBV9 and TRBJ1-2; a possible D gene is TRBD1 (6 bases). Germline V gene data show CDR1 as SGDLS and CDR2 as YYNGEE. V lost 4 bases and J 3 bases, leaving 16 bases between the germline ends. There are 15 residues in the CDR3. The CDR3 is CASSPAGALYYGYTF. The DNA of the CDR3 is TGTGCCAGCAGCCCGGCGGGGGCCTTATACTATGGCTACACCTTC.

The chain has TRBV5-4 and TRBJ2-2, with TRBD1 identical over 11 bases. V lost 4 bases, J lost 4 bases, and 6 bases stayed unmatched. Germline loops: CDR1 SGHNT, CDR2 YYREEE (reference sequence). This CDR3 is 16 amino acids long. CDR3 DNA: TGTGCCAGCAGCCCCAGGACAGGGGGCCTCACCGGGGAGCTGTTTTTT. This encodes CASSPRTGGLTGELFF.

This clone was seen more than once but under ten times. The chain recombines TRBV7-9 with TRBJ2-7; TRBD1 matches 7 bases. The CDR3 extends over 14 amino acids. From germline, CDR1 is SEHNR and CDR2 FQNEAQ (reference sequence). Germline trimming cut 5 bases from V and 5 bases from J; bases unmatched to any gene: 9. In nucleotides, the CDR3 is TGTGCCAGCAGCGCCCGACAGGGTTTCGACGAGCAGTACTTC. Protein sequence: CASSARQGFDEQYF.

The rearrangement links TRBV7-3 to TRBJ1-2; TRBD1 might be the D (5 bases). Germline CDR1 SGHTA, CDR2 FQGTGA. This CDR3 region has 13 residues. Trimming removed 4 bases at V and 4 bases at J, with 10 bases between. CDR3 DNA: TGTGCCAGCAGCTCCGACAGACGCTATGGCTACACCTTC. Its protein product is CASSSDRRYGYTF.

The J gene is TRBJ2-3, the V gene TRBV5-6; D gene uncertain. The CDR3 totals 14 residues. Trimming removed 3 bases from V and 3 bases from J, with 11 bases in between. Looked up from germline, CDR1 is SGHDT and CDR2 is YYEEEE. CDR3 coding DNA: TGTGCCAGCAGCTCGACTGAAAAGACAGATACGCAGTATTTT. This gives the protein CASSSTEKTDTQYF.

V gene TRBV11-2 combines with J gene TRBJ1-2; the D is unclear. The CDR3 covers 13 residues. Per germline, CDR1 SGHAT and CDR2 FQNNGV. V lost 5 bases, J lost 7 bases, and 14 bases lay in between. In DNA form, the CDR3 reads TGTGCCAGCAGCCAACTGGACTTTCGTGGCTACACCTTC. Translation gives CASSQLDFRGYTF.

The chain joins TRBV6-1 to TRBJ1-3; D possibly corresponds to TRBD1 (5 bases). This CDR3 spans 13 amino acids. The germline CDR1 and CDR2 sequences are MNHNS and SASEGT. V dropped 7 bases and J dropped 2 bases, with 9 bases sitting between them. The CDR3 loop is CASTRQTGNTIYF. In nucleotides, the CDR3 is TGTGCCAGCACCAGACAGACTGGAAACACCATATATTTT.

The V gene is TRBV4-1, the J gene TRBJ1-1; D is unresolved. Looked up from germline, CDR1 is MGHRA and CDR2 is YSYEKL. The CDR3 runs 14 residues. The V end lost 1 base, the J end lost 4 bases, and 10 bases lay between the germline ends. The CDR3 loop reads CASSQGQVGTEAFF. CDR3 DNA: TGCGCCAGCAGCCAAGGCCAGGTGGGCACTGAAGCTTTCTTT.

Points on this clone: Other DNA sequences of this sample code for an identical CDR3. The chain is built from TRBV19 and TRBJ2-5; TRBD2 might be the D (6 bases). The germline CDR1 and CDR2 sequences are LNHDA and SQIVND (reference sequence). Trimming shortened V by 5 bases and J by 5 bases, and 15 bases separated the two germline ends. The CDR3 consists of 14 residues. CDR3 residues: CASSPRPGGETQYF. DNA for the CDR3: TGTGCCAGTAGTCCCCGGCCTGGAGGGGAGACCCAGTACTTC.

The chain joins TRBV19 to TRBJ1-1; no firm D call. CDR1 LNHDA and CDR2 SQIVND come from the germline V gene (reference sequence). The germline V and J ends were trimmed by 5 bases and 4 bases, with 14 bases remaining between them. The CDR3 consists of 14 residues. CDR3 coding DNA: TGTGCCAGTAGTTATCCCCCGGGAGGCACTGAAGCTTTCTTT. This encodes CASSYPPGGTEAFF.

The chain carries TRBV6-5 and TRBJ2-7; 7 positions match TRBD2. Trimming cost V 3 bases and J 7 bases; bases outside gene matches: 15. The CDR3 length is 16 residues. CDR1 and CDR2 (germline): MNHEY, SVGAGI. The CDR3 reads CASSYRSGTGAGEQYF. In DNA, the CDR3 is TGTGCCAGCAGTTATAGGAGCGGGACTGGAGCTGGGGAGCAGTACTTC.

The chain links TRBV5-1 to TRBJ1-1; 10 bases match TRBD1. In germline, CDR1 is SGHRS, CDR2 YFSETQ. The CDR3 extends over 17 amino acids. V shed 0 bases, J shed 0 bases, and the junction held 5 bases outside the gene matches. CDR3 sequence reads: CASSLGSGTGVNTEAFF. In nucleotides, the CDR3 is TGCGCCAGCAGCTTGGGGTCAGGGACAGGGGTGAACACTGAAGCTTTCTTT. The complete variable domain, with remaining parts taken from reference TRBV5-1 and TRBJ1-1, reads KAGVTQTPRYLIKTRGQQVTLSCSPISGHRSVSWYQQTPGQGLQFLFEYFSETQRNKGNFPGRFSGRQFSNSRSEMNVSTLELGDSALYLCASSLGSGTGVNTEAFFGQGTRLTVV.

This chain joins TRBV19 and TRBJ1-1, with D possibly being TRBD1 (5 bases). Trimming cost V 5 bases and J 5 bases, with 15 bases left between them. Looked up from germline, CDR1 is LNHDA and CDR2 is SQIVND (reference sequence). The CDR3 consists of 14 residues. The CDR3 sequence is CASSPLSGVTEAFF. CDR3 nucleotides: TGTGCCAGTAGTCCTCTATCGGGGGTTACTGAAGCTTTCTTT.

The genes are TRBV11-3 and TRBJ2-7; 7 positions agree with TRBD1. The V gene's germline CDR1 is SGHNT and CDR2 YENEEA. V lost 6 bases, J lost 5 bases, and 4 bases stayed unmatched. This CDR3 has 12 residues. In DNA form, the CDR3 reads TGTGCCAGCAGTCTAGGGGGCCACGAGCAGTACTTC. Its protein is CASSLGGHEQYF. The full variable domain, its missing parts supplied by reference TRBV11-3 and TRBJ2-7, is EAGVVQSPRYKIIEKKQPVAFWCNPISGHNTLYWYLQNLGQGPELLIRYENEEAVDDSQLPKDRFSAERLKGVDSTLKIQPAELGDSAVYLCASSLGGHEQYFGPGTRLTVT.

The chain joins TRBV2 to TRBJ1-1, with 7 bases fitting TRBD1. V shed 6 bases and J 1 base; nucleotides not matched to a gene: 5. The CDR3 loop spans 14 amino acids. Per germline, CDR1 SNHLY and CDR2 FYNNEI. This chain's CDR3 is CASRGTERNTEAFF. The CDR3 nucleotides are TGTGCCAGCAGGGGGACAGAGAGGAACACTGAAGCTTTCTTT.

This chain connects TRBV18 to TRBJ1-1; a weak D match, TRBD1 (6 bases). Deletions cut 3 bases from V and 1 base from J, with 21 bases between. Germline CDR1 and CDR2: KGHSH and LQKENI. The CDR3 is 18 residues long. CDR3 sequence reads: CASSPTRTDRRSNTEAFF. CDR3 DNA: TGTGCCAGCTCACCCACGCGGACAGACCGCCGATCGAACACTGAAGCTTTCTTT.

V and J are TRBV29-1 and TRBJ2-7; 9 nucleotides agree with TRBD1. Germline-derived CDR1 and CDR2 are SQVTM and ANQGSEA. V lost 5 bases to trimming and J lost 2 bases; unmatched junction nucleotides: 4. The CDR3 sequence is 13 residues long. The CDR3 nucleotides read TGCAGCGTTCGACAGGGGGTGGCCTACGAGCAGTACTTC. As protein: CSVRQGVAYEQYF.

The J gene is TRBJ2-7, the V gene TRBV13; weak D call: TRBD1 (6 bases). Germline V gene data show CDR1 as PRHDT and CDR2 as FYEKMQ (reference sequence). This CDR3 contains 15 residues. V was trimmed by 5 bases and J by 1 base, leaving 15 bases between them. The CDR3 is CASSPQGGRSYEQYF. The CDR3 DNA reads as TGTGCCAGCAGCCCTCAAGGGGGTAGGTCCTACGAGCAGTACTTC. The full variable domain, completed using reference TRBV13 and TRBJ2-7, is AAGVIQSPRHLIKEKRETATLKCYPIPRHDTVYWYQQGPGQDPQFLISFYEKMQSDKGSIPDRFSAQQFSDYHSELNMSSLELGDSALYFCASSPQGGRSYEQYFGPGTRLTVT.

This chain uses TRBV7-2 with TRBJ1-5; D is ambiguous. With 3 bases removed from V and 0 bases from J, the gap between germline ends came to 3 bases. Germline CDR1 reads SGHTA; CDR2 reads FQGNSA. This CDR3 has 13 residues. The CDR3 here is CASSFVSNQPQHF. CDR3 sequence (DNA): TGTGCCAGCAGCTTCGTTAGCAATCAGCCCCAGCATTTT.

This chain uses TRBV11-2 with TRBJ1-2; D perhaps matches TRBD1 (5 bases). The V end was cut by 1 base, the J end by 2 bases, with 20 bases between. Germline CDR1 is SGHAT and CDR2 is FQNNGV. The CDR3 length is 18 residues. The CDR3 DNA is TGTGCCAGCAGCTTAGCGAGGCAGGGTTCGGCGAACAACTATGGCTACACCTTC. The encoded protein is CASSLARQGSANNYGYTF. The full variable domain, rest sourced from reference TRBV11-2 and TRBJ1-2, is EAGVAQSPRYKIIEKRQSVAFWCNPISGHATLYWYQQILGQGPKLLIQFQNNGVVDDSQLPKDRFSAERLKGVDSTLKIQPAKLEDSAVYLCASSLARQGSANNYGYTFGSGTRLTVV.

This clone came up once. The rearrangement uses TRBV15 and TRBJ2-4; 7 nucleotides agree with TRBD2. Germline lookup yields CDR1 LNHNV and CDR2 YYDKDF (reference sequence). This CDR3 has 16 residues. Unmatched junction bases numbered 5, after V lost 1 base and J lost 2 bases. DNA of the CDR3: TGTGCCACCAGCAGAGGGGGGGGGTATTCCAAAAACATTCAGTACTTC. It is translated as CATSRGGGYSKNIQYF.

The rearrangement joins TRBV5-1 to TRBJ1-3, with 8 bases fitting TRBD1. The germline gives CDR1 SGHRS, CDR2 YFSETQ. The CDR3 runs 14 residues. Germline trimming cut 2 bases from V and 4 bases from J; bases unmatched to any gene: 2. As DNA, the CDR3 is TGCGCCAGCAGCTTTAGGACAGGGGGAAACACCATATATTTT. Translating gives CASSFRTGGNTIYF.

The CDR3 coding sequence is TGCGCCAGCAGCTTGCCGCAGGGAAACACCATATATTTT. As protein: CASSLPQGNTIYF. The chain has TRBV5-1 and TRBJ1-3, with D unresolved. V dropped 1 base and J dropped 4 bases, with 6 bases sitting between them. Germline values: CDR1 SGHRS, CDR2 YFSETQ. The CDR3 runs 13 residues. Drawing the rest from reference TRBV5-1 and TRBJ1-3, the complete variable domain is KAGVTQTPRYLIKTRGQQVTLSCSPISGHRSVSWYQQTPGQGLQFLFEYFSETQRNKGNFPGRFSGRQFSNSRSEMNVSTLELGDSALYLCASSLPQGNTIYFGEGSWLTVV.

This sequence joins TRBV18 and TRBJ2-5; the D gene is possibly TRBD2 (7 bases). Trimming cost V 2 bases and J 5 bases, with 12 bases left between them. Germline V gives CDR1 KGHSH, CDR2 LQKENI. CDR3 size: 14 residues. CDR3 amino acids: CASSPRTAGETQYF. In nucleotides, the CDR3 is TGTGCCAGCTCACCAAGGACAGCGGGGGAGACCCAGTACTTC.

The sample holds one count of this clone. The rearrangement links TRBV5-1 to TRBJ1-2; TRBD1 agrees at 7 bases. This CDR3 spans 13 amino acids. Germline lookup yields CDR1 SGHRS and CDR2 YFSETQ. Losses at the gene ends were 4 bases for V and 7 bases for J; bases not matched to a gene: 7. The CDR3 DNA follows: TGCGCCAGCAGCACCGACAGGGCGTTTGGCTACACCTTC. This sequence encodes CASSTDRAFGYTF.

The genes are TRBV5-5 and TRBJ1-1; 10 bases match TRBD1. This CDR3 has 17 amino acids. Germline CDR1 SGHKS, CDR2 YYEKEE (reference sequence). V was pared by 2 bases and J by 6 bases, with 13 bases of the junction left unmatched. CDR3 sequence reads: CASSFRQGAIQVAEAFF. DNA for the CDR3: TGTGCCAGCAGCTTTCGACAGGGGGCGATTCAAGTAGCTGAAGCTTTCTTT.

The chain has TRBV5-1 and TRBJ1-3, with TRBD1 as a possible D gene (6 bases). This CDR3 contains 17 residues. Germline CDR1 and CDR2: SGHRS and YFSETQ. Trimming pared 0 bases from V and 0 bases from J, leaving 13 bases between. The CDR3 region has the DNA TGCGCCAGCAGCTTGGGGGACACCAGGCTCTCTGGAAACACCATATATTTT. Protein product: CASSLGDTRLSGNTIYF.

The chain recombines TRBV5-6 with TRBJ2-5; 16 nucleotides agree with TRBD2. CDR3 size: 17 residues. The trim removed 3 bases at V and 5 bases at J, leaving 7 bases unmatched. The germline V gene encodes CDR1 SGHDT and CDR2 YYEEEE. The CDR3 protein is CASSWGTSGGARETQYF. The CDR3 nucleotides read TGTGCCAGCAGCTGGGGGACTAGCGGGGGGGCCCGGGAGACCCAGTACTTC.